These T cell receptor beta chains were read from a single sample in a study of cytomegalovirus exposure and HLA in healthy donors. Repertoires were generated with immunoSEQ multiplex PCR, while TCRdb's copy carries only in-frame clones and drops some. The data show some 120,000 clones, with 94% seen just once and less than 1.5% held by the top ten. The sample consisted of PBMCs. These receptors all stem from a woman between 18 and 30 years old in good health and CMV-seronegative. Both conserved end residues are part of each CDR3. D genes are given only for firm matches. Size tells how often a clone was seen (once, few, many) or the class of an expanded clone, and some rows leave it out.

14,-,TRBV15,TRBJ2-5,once,TGTGCCACCAGCAGAGCCCGATCAACGGGGACCCAGTACTTC,CATSRARSTGTQYF
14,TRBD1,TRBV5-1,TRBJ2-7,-,TGCGCCAGCAGCACCGGACAGGCCTCCTACGAGCAGTACTTC,CASSTGQASYEQYF
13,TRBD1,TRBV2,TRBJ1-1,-,TGTGCCAGCAAGGGACAGGCGAACACTGAAGCTTTCTTT,CASKGQANTEAFF
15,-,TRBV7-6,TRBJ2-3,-,TGTGCCAGCAGCTTAGGTGGGGGGGCGGTGGATACGCAGTATTTT,CASSLGGGAVDTQYF
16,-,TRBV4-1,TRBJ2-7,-,TGCGCCAGCAGCCAAGAAGAGTCACTGAAGATCTACGAGCAGTACTTC,CASSQEESLKIYEQYF
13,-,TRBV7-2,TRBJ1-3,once,TGTGCCAGCAGCACTACCAGCGGAAACACCATATATTTT,CASSTTSGNTIYF
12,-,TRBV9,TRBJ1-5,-,TGTGCCAGCAGCCTGGGAGATCAGCCCCAGCATTTT,CASSLGDQPQHF
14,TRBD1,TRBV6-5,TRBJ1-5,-,TGTGCCAGCAGGGGACAGACAGGATCATGGCCCCAGCATTTT,CASRGQTGSWPQHF
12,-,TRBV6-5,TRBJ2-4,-,TGTGCCACAAGGGGGAGTGGAAACATTCAGTACTTC,CATRGSGNIQYF
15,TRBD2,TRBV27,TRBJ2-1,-,TGTGCCAGCAGTTTAATGGCGGGAGCCTACAATGAGCAGTTCTTC,CASSLMAGAYNEQFF
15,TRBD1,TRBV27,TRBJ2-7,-,TGTGCCAGCAGTTCTACAGGGGCTAGCTCCTACGAGCAGTACTTC,CASSSTGASSYEQYF
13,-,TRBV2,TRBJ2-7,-,TGTGCCAGCAGTGAAATTTCGGGGTACGAGCAGTACTTC,CASSEISGYEQYF
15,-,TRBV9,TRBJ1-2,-,TGTGCCAGCACCCGACTCCCCCAAGAAGAGTATGGCTACACCTTC,CASTRLPQEEYGYTF
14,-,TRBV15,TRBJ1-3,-,TGTGCCACCAGCAGAGGGGGCTATGGAAACACCATATATTTT,CATSRGGYGNTIYF
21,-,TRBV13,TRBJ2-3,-,TGTGCCAGCAGCTTAGTGGGTTGGGTTTCATTAGGGGAATACGGAACAGATACGCAGTATTTT,CASSLVGWVSLGEYGTDTQYF
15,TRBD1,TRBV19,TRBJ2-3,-,TGTGCCAGTAGCCGGGGACAGATACGCACAGATACGCAGTATTTT,CASSRGQIRTDTQYF
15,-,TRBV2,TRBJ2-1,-,TGTGCCAGCAGTGTTGGGCAGGGGTCCCACAATGAGCAGTTCTTC,CASSVGQGSHNEQFF
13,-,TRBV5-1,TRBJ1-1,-,TGCGCCAGCTCAGACCCCAGGGGAACTGAAGCTTTCTTT,CASSDPRGTEAFF
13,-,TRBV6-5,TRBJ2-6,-,TGTGCCAGCAGTCCAGGGCGGGCCAACGTCCTGACTTTC,CASSPGRANVLTF
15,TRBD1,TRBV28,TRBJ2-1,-,TGTGCCAGCAGTACCCGGGACAGGGTGGAAAATGAGCAGTTCTTC,CASSTRDRVENEQFF
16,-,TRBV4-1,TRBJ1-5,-,TGCGCCAGCAGCCAAGTGGTCGGAGGCACGGAACAGCCCCAGCATTTT,CASSQVVGGTEQPQHF
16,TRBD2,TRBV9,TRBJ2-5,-,TGTGCCAGCAGCGTAGGCGGGAGGGGGTCCCAAGAGACCCAGTACTTC,CASSVGGRGSQETQYF
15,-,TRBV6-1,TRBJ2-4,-,TGTGCCAGCAGTGAATTCCCGGGAAGGCAAAACATTCAGTACTTC,CASSEFPGRQNIQYF
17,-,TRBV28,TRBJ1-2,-,TGTGCCAGCACCCCCGGAAGTGGGAGGGTTAACCCCCTCGGCTACACCTTC,CASTPGSGRVNPLGYTF
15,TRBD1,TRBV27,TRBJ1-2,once,TGTGCCAGCAGTTTAATCGGGACAGGGGCAAATGGCTACACCTTC,CASSLIGTGANGYTF
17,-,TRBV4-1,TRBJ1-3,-,TGCGCCAGCAGCCAAGATTTTCCCGGGGGGACTGGAAACACCATATATTTT,CASSQDFPGGTGNTIYF
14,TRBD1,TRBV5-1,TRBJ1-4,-,TGCGCCAGCAGCCCCGGGACAGGGGATGAAAAACTGTTTTTT,CASSPGTGDEKLFF
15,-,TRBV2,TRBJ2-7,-,TGTGCCAGCAGTGAAGAGAGCCAGGGCGGCTACGAGCAGTACTTC,CASSEESQGGYEQYF
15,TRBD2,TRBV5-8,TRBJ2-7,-,TGTGCCAGCAGCCTCGCGGCGGGAGTAAGTTACGAGCAGTACTTC,CASSLAAGVSYEQYF
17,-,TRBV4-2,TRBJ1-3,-,TGTGCCAGCAGCCATGGCTGGGGAGGGGAAGGTGGAAACACCATATATTTT,CASSHGWGGEGGNTIYF
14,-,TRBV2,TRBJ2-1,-,TGTGCCAGCAGTGGACAGGAGTCCTACAATGAGCAGTTCTTC,CASSGQESYNEQFF
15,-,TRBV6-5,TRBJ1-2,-,TGTGCCAGCAGTTACTCGACAGCCTCTGCCTATGGCTACACCTTC,CASSYSTASAYGYTF
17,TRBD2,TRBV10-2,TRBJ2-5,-,TGCGCCAGCAGTGAGCCACCTGGGGGGGGAGATCGAGAGACCCAGTACTTC,CASSEPPGGGDRETQYF
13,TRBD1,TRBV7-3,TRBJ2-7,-,TGTGCCAGCAGCCCAAGGACAGGAAGCGAGCAGTACTTC,CASSPRTGSEQYF
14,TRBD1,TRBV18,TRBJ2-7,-,TGTGCCAGCTGGACAGGGAATGAGGCCTACGAGCAGTACTTC,CASWTGNEAYEQYF
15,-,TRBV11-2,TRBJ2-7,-,TGTGCCAGCAGCCACCCAGAAGCTCGGGGCTACGAGCAGTACTTC,CASSHPEARGYEQYF
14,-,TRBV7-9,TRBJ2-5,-,TGTGCCAGCGCAGGATCAGAGGAGGGAGAGACCCAGTACTTC,CASAGSEEGETQYF
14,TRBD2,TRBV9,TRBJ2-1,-,TGTGCCAGCAGCGGGACTAGCCCCTACAATGAGCAGTTCTTC,CASSGTSPYNEQFF
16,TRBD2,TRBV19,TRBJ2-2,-,TGTGCCAGTAGTCTCGGACTAGCGGGGGGCACCGGGGAGCTGTTTTTT,CASSLGLAGGTGELFF
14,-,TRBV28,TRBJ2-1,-,TGTGCCAGCAGTCTACCCCCCACCTACAATGAGCAGTTCTTC,CASSLPPTYNEQFF
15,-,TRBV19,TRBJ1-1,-,TGTGCCAGTAGCAATCCCTGGGCAGGGAACACTGAAGCTTTCTTT,CASSNPWAGNTEAFF
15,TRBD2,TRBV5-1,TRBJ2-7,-,TGCGCCAGCAGCTTGGGTGGGACTAACTCCTACGAGCAGTACTTC,CASSLGGTNSYEQYF
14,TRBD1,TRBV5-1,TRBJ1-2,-,TGCGCCAGCAGCCCCCGACAGGGCAACTATGGCTACACCTTC,CASSPRQGNYGYTF
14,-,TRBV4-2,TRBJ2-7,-,TGTGCCAGCAGCCAAGACCGGAGAGAAAACGAGCAGTACTTC,CASSQDRRENEQYF
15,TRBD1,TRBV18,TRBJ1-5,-,TGTGCCAGCTCACCATCGGACAGGGTCAATCAGCCCCAGCATTTT,CASSPSDRVNQPQHF
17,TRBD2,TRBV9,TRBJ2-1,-,TGTGCCAGCAGCGTAGAAGTAGGGACTAGCGGGTTCGATGAGCAGTTCTTC,CASSVEVGTSGFDEQFF
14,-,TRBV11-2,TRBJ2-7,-,TGTGCCAGCAGCTGGGAAGGAGGGGCCTACGAGCAGTACTTC,CASSWEGGAYEQYF
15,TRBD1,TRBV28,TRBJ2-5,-,TGTGCCAGCACTTCGGGACTCCGGACAGGGGAGACCCAGTACTTC,CASTSGLRTGETQYF